This T cell receptor (beta chain) was found in a study of blood T cell repertoires in COVID-19. Resolution of symptoms, clearance, or two negative PCRs was present in recovered Cohort 3 donors. Trimming at V came to 0 bases and at J to 4 bases, leaving 3 bases not matched to a gene. This CDR3 comprises 15 residues. Germline CDR1 reads MGHRA; CDR2 reads YSYEKL. Profiled with immunoSEQ multiplex PCR; TCRdb holds only in-frame clones, not every one. The sample holds more than 300,000 clones, around 84% seen once. The receptor was isolated from a woman aged 18-30 years who had recovered from COVID-19. This chain uses TRBV4-1 with TRBJ2-1; 7 bases line up with TRBD2. The specimen was PBMCs or T cells enriched from blood (not recorded which). The CDR3 coding sequence is TGCGCCAGCAGCCAAGAACCTAGCGGATACAATGAGCAGTTCTTC. This codes for CASSQEPSGYNEQFF.